The 3 T cell receptor beta chains below come from one sample, sequenced in a study of CD8 T cells in Susac syndrome. With random hexamers, roughly 0.45 to 1 ug RNA was reverse transcribed. TCRdb recomputed calls from the immunoSEQ multiplex PCR reads with MiXCR, one row per CDR3 protein. Altogether 250,000 to 300,000 distinct CDR3 sequences are present, over 75% being singletons, with the ten largest covering 0.21%. The sequenced material came from CD8+ T cells from PBMCs. These receptors all come from a human donor with multiple sclerosis.

For the CDR3, the DNA is TGCAGTGCTAGAGTGACCGGGACAGGGGCCTACGAGCAGTACTTC. Translating gives CSARVTGTGAYEQYF. The J gene is TRBJ2-7, the V gene TRBV20-1; TRBD1 matches at 10 bases. V trimming: 1 base; J trimming: 2 bases; junction bases outside the gene matches: 5. Germline V lookup: CDR1 DFQATT, CDR2 SNEGSKA (reference sequence). The CDR3 is 15 residues long.

This chain links TRBV6-2 or TRBV6-3 with TRBJ2-5, with D possibly being TRBD1 or TRBD2 (5 bases each). Germline values: CDR1 MNHEY, CDR2 SVGEGT. CDR3 length equals 17 residues. V was trimmed by 5 bases and J by 5 bases, leaving 24 bases between them. The chain's CDR3 is CASSRRRDGLDGETQYF. CDR3 bases: TGTGCCAGCAGTCGCCGACGGGACGGGCTCGATGGGGAGACCCAGTACTTC.

The rearrangement uses TRBV28 and TRBJ1-3; D is unclear. Germline V gene sequence: CDR1 MDHEN, CDR2 SYDVKM. This CDR3 is 16 amino acids long. V shed 1 base and J shed 0 bases, with 10 bases lying between them. The CDR3 DNA sequence: TGTGCCAGCAGTTTATCCCCGGGGTACTCTGGAAACACCATATATTTT. Amino acids: CASSLSPGYSGNTIYF.